A selection of T cell receptor beta chains follows, all from one sample in a study of PD-L1 blockade in urothelial cancer. The repertoire was sequenced with immunoSEQ multiplex PCR; TCRdb's copy has only in-frame clones and lacks some. Of approximately 46,000 clones in the sample, approximately 80% were seen once. Sample: PBMCs, taken around atezolizumab (anti-PD-L1) treatment. All receptors come from a man in his sixties or seventies with urothelial cancer. Both conserved end residues are part of each CDR3. A D gene is named only where the DNA matches it firmly.

16	TRBJ2-1	TRBD2	TRBV2	TGTGCCAGCAGCCCTAGCGGGCCTCCCTCCTACAATGAGCAGTTCTTC	CASSPSGPPSYNEQFF
13	TRBJ2-7	-	TRBV18	TGTGCCAGCTCACCACGCTTGGAGGCGGAGCAGTACTTC	CASSPRLEAEQYF
15	TRBJ1-4	TRBD1	TRBV2	TGTGCCAGCAGTGAGCGACAGGGGTTCGGTGAAAAACTGTTTTTT	CASSERQGFGEKLFF
13	TRBJ2-1	TRBD1	TRBV10-2	TGCGCCAGCCAGGACAGGAACTACAATGAGCAGTTCTTC	CASQDRNYNEQFF
16	TRBJ2-1	TRBD2	TRBV7-3	TGTGCCAGCAGCTTATCGTTAGGACTAGCTAACAATGAGCAGTTCTTC	CASSLSLGLANNEQFF
14	TRBJ2-5	-	TRBV5-4	TGTGCCAGCAGCTTCGGGATCTACGAGGGGACCCAGTACTTC	CASSFGIYEGTQYF
15	TRBJ1-1	-	TRBV7-9	TGTGCCAGCAGCTTAGTCTGGACTCTGGGAAGTGGGGCTTTCTTT	CASSLVWTLGSGAFF
14	TRBJ2-7	TRBD2	TRBV7-2	TGTGCCAGCAGCTCGACTAGCGGGAGCTACGAGCAGTACTTC	CASSSTSGSYEQYF
16	TRBJ2-7	TRBD1	TRBV5-5	TGTGCCAGCAGCCCGGACAGGGGAGGGGAGGGATACGAGCAGTACTTC	CASSPDRGGEGYEQYF
14	TRBJ2-5	TRBD1	TRBV7-9	TGTGCCAGCAGCTTATTAGGACAGGAAGAGACCCAGTACTTC	CASSLLGQEETQYF
14	TRBJ2-3	TRBD2	TRBV11-3	TGTGCCAGCGCTCGGGGGGGAGAGGCAGATACGCAGTATTTT	CASARGGEADTQYF
15	TRBJ1-3	TRBD1	TRBV6-5	TGTGCCAGCAGCCCCGGAGGGGGCACTAGAAACACCATATATTTT	CASSPGGGTRNTIYF
13	TRBJ2-5	-	TRBV30	TGTGCCTGGGATAAGACTAGAGGAGAGACCCAGTACTTC	CAWDKTRGETQYF
13	TRBJ2-3	-	TRBV29-1	TGCAGCGCTCCGACAGGAGGCACAGATACGCAGTATTTT	CSAPTGGTDTQYF
13	TRBJ1-1	-	TRBV9	TGTGCCAGCAGCTTTCAGGGGAACACTGAAGCTTTCTTT	CASSFQGNTEAFF
19	TRBJ2-2	TRBD1	TRBV5-6	TGTGCCAGCAGCTTTAACAGGGGTACGCAGGACGTGAACACCGGGGAGCTGTTTTTT	CASSFNRGTQDVNTGELFF
17	TRBJ2-1	-	TRBV7-3	TGTGCCAGCAGCTTAGATACCGGTCGAGGGTTACACAATGAGCAGTTCTTC	CASSLDTGRGLHNEQFF
13	TRBJ1-2	-	TRBV7-2	TGTGCCAGCAGCTCCCGAGTAGGGGGAGGCTACACCTTC	CASSSRVGGGYTF
13	TRBJ1-2	TRBD1	TRBV6-5	TGTGCCAGCAGTCGGGACAGTAACTATGGCTACACCTTC	CASSRDSNYGYTF
15	TRBJ2-1	-	TRBV4-3	TGCGCCAGCAGCCCGACTTACGGAGGTCAGGATGAGCAGTTCTTC	CASSPTYGGQDEQFF